Listed below are T cell receptor beta chains from one sample, sequenced in a study of kidney transplant recipient with SARS-CoV-2 infection. TCRdb used MiXCR to reprocess the reads, holding one entry per CDR3 protein. The data show fewer than 250,000 distinct CDR3 sequences, roughly 26% seen once. The source was a blood sample, collected at baseline and between days 110 and 120 from a kidney transplant recipient. These receptors all come from a young adult male patient who had COVID-19 and was a kidney transplant recipient. The graft donor may be the source of some T cells. Each CDR3 is given with its conserved first and last residue. Each record gives: J gene, V gene, clone size, D gene, CDR3 DNA, CDR3 protein. A D gene is named only where the DNA matches it firmly. The size field is filled for only some rows; it gives once, few, many or a size class.

TRBJ1-2	TRBV5-1	many	NA	TGCGCCAGCCTCATAGTATCGGTTCGAAAGACCTATGGCTACACCTTC	CASLIVSVRKTYGYTF
TRBJ2-4	TRBV10-2	NA	NA	TGCGCCAGCAGTGATTTAAAGTTGGAGTGGGAGAGGAAAAACATTCAGTACTTC	CASSDLKLEWERKNIQYF
TRBJ1-2	TRBV6-2/TRBV6-3	many	NA	TGTGCCAGCAGTGAGAATGACTGCATCGGAAAGACCTATGGCTACACCTTC	CASSENDCIGKTYGYTF
TRBJ2-7	TRBV7-9	many	TRBD1	TGTGCCAGCAGCTCCTATCGACAGGGGGAATCCTACGAGCAGTACTTC	CASSSYRQGESYEQYF
TRBJ1-2	TRBV12-5	many	NA	TGTGCTAGTGGTATTGAACATTTGCAGGGAAAGACCTATGGCTACACCTTC	CASGIEHLQGKTYGYTF
TRBJ2-7	TRBV18	many	TRBD2	TGTGCCAGCTCACCGACAGGGCTAGCGGGAGGAACCGGGGAGCAGTACTTC	CASSPTGLAGGTGEQYF
TRBJ2-3	TRBV21-1	NA	NA	TGTGCCAGCAGATCTACAGTAGCTACAGTCATGCAAGATACGCAGTATTTT	CASRSTVATVMQDTQYF
TRBJ2-7	TRBV3-1	many	TRBD2	TGTGCCAGCAGCACCGGGACTAGCGGGGGCCCGGGCTACGAGCAGTACTTC	CASSTGTSGGPGYEQYF
TRBJ1-6	TRBV20-1	many	NA	TGCAGTGCCCTCAGGGGTTCCTATAATTCACCCCTCCACTTT	CSALRGSYNSPLHF
TRBJ2-6	TRBV15	many	NA	TGTGCCACCAGCAGAGACCCTACTGGGGCTGGGGCCAACGTCCTGACTTTC	CATSRDPTGAGANVLTF
TRBJ2-7	TRBV6-1	NA	NA	TGTGCCAGCAGTGAAAAAGACAGCTTGAGCTCCTACGAGCAGTACTTC	CASSEKDSLSSYEQYF
TRBJ2-5	TRBV3-1	many	NA	TGTGCCAGCAGCCAAGACTTGGAAAGGGTCGGGACCCAGTACTTC	CASSQDLERVGTQYF
TRBJ1-2	TRBV12-3/TRBV12-4	many	NA	TGTGCCAGCAGTTCGCTGGGTTGGGGTGGCTACACCTTC	CASSSLGWGGYTF
TRBJ2-7	TRBV20-1	many	TRBD2	TGCAGTGCGGATACTAGCGGATCTTACGAGCAGTACTTC	CSADTSGSYEQYF
TRBJ2-3	TRBV20-1	many	NA	TGCAGTGCTAGAGCTCAGCGGTACACAGATACGCAGTATTTT	CSARAQRYTDTQYF
TRBJ1-2	TRBV12-3/TRBV12-4	many	NA	TGTGCCAGCAGTTACCTGGGCAGCTTCCGAAAGACCTATGGCTACACCTTC	CASSYLGSFRKTYGYTF
TRBJ2-1	TRBV6-7	few	TRBD2	TGTGCCAGCAGTTACTTGGAGGGGACTAGTCCCCTTGAGCAGTTCTTC	CASSYLEGTSPLEQFF
TRBJ1-1	TRBV30	many	NA	TGTGCCTGGAGTGTAAATCAGGAAAACACTGAAGCTTTCTTT	CAWSVNQENTEAFF
TRBJ2-2	TRBV5-6	few	TRBD2	TGTGCCAGCAGCTTGTTAACTAGCGGGAGGGCCGGGGAGCTGTTTTTT	CASSLLTSGRAGELFF
TRBJ2-7	TRBV6-1	many	TRBD1	TGTGCCAGCAGTGAATTAGGGACAGGGATCTACGAGCAGTACTTC	CASSELGTGIYEQYF
TRBJ1-2	TRBV13	many	TRBD1	TGTGCCAGCACCCAGGGGGCTCGGGGCTACACCTTC	CASTQGARGYTF
TRBJ1-2	TRBV5-8	NA	NA	TGTGCCAGCCTTAGTGATCATCCACGAAGGACTTATGGCTACACCTTC	CASLSDHPRRTYGYTF
TRBJ1-2	TRBV15	many	NA	TGTGCCACCAGCTCTGTGGTAAGGTGTGGAAAGACCTATGGCTACACCTTC	CATSSVVRCGKTYGYTF
TRBJ2-5	TRBV11-2	NA	TRBD1	TGTGCCAGCAGCCGATTGGGACGCAGGGGGTGGTCCCAGTACTTC	CASSRLGRRGWSQYF
TRBJ2-3	TRBV21-1	few	NA	TGTGCCAGCAGTCTAGGTGTAGCTACAGTCATGCAAGATACGCAGTATTTT	CASSLGVATVMQDTQYF
TRBJ2-4	TRBV5-1	NA	NA	TGCGCCAGCGGCTTGGGGCCTTCTACGGAAAACATTCAGTACTTC	CASGLGPSTENIQYF
TRBJ1-3	TRBV20-1	NA	NA	TGCAGTGCTAGTTCGGGGCTCGGAAACACCATATATTTT	CSASSGLGNTIYF
TRBJ1-1	TRBV20-1	NA	NA	TGCAGTACTTCCCTCCTCTTGAACACTGAAGCTTTCTTT	CSTSLLLNTEAFF
TRBJ2-1	TRBV28	many	TRBD2	TGTGCCAGCAGCCCCTTAGCGGGAGCCACCTACAATGAGCAGTTCTTC	CASSPLAGATYNEQFF
TRBJ1-2	TRBV4-3	many	NA	TGCGCCAGCAGCATCGCGGGAGGACGTCGAAAGACCTATGGCTACACCTTC	CASSIAGGRRKTYGYTF
TRBJ2-7	TRBV7-8	many	NA	TGTGCCAGCAGCCCCCCATCTCCGCGAGATTTCTACGAGCAGTACTTC	CASSPPSPRDFYEQYF
TRBJ2-1	TRBV6-6	NA	TRBD2	TGTGCCAGCAGTTACTCTAGCGGGACTGTCAATGAGCAGTTCTTC	CASSYSSGTVNEQFF
TRBJ1-4	TRBV4-1	many	NA	TGCGCCAGCAGCCAAGAACCAGGGGCAACTAATGAAAAACTGTTTTTT	CASSQEPGATNEKLFF
TRBJ1-1	TRBV21-1	many	NA	TGTGCCAGCAGCAACAAGGCCGGGAAGAACACTGAAGCTTTCTTT	CASSNKAGKNTEAFF
TRBJ1-2	TRBV27	NA	TRBD1	TGTGTCAGCAGTTTGACAGGGGCGAACTATGGCTACACCTTC	CVSSLTGANYGYTF
TRBJ2-1	TRBV15	many	TRBD1	TGTGCCACCAGCTACGGGACAGGGGGGTTCCGCTACAATGAGCAGTTCTTC	CATSYGTGGFRYNEQFF
TRBJ1-2	TRBV28	many	NA	TGTGCCAGCAGTTTGTTGGTTCAGTTCTATGGCTACACCTTC	CASSLLVQFYGYTF
TRBJ1-2	TRBV7-7	many	NA	TGTGCCAGCAGCCAGTCTTATAAGTGCCGAAAGACCTATGGCTACACCTTC	CASSQSYKCRKTYGYTF
TRBJ1-2	TRBV7-2	many	NA	TGTGCCAGCAGCATTTTGTTCAGAGACGGAAAGACCTATGGCTACACCTTC	CASSILFRDGKTYGYTF
TRBJ1-1	TRBV2	many	NA	TGTGCCAGCAGCTACACACGTCCTGAAGCTTTCTTT	CASSYTRPEAFF
TRBJ1-2	TRBV9	many	NA	TGTGCCAGCTCAAACCGGTACTCAAGAAAGACCTATGGCTACACCTTC	CASSNRYSRKTYGYTF
TRBJ2-2	TRBV9	NA	TRBD2	TGTGCCAGCAACTTGGGACTAGCGGTTGACACCGGGGAGCTGTTTTTT	CASNLGLAVDTGELFF
TRBJ1-5	TRBV6-5	many	NA	TGTGCCAGCAACCCCGAGGGGGTTGGACAGCCCCAGCATTTT	CASNPEGVGQPQHF
TRBJ2-3	TRBV21-1	many	NA	TGTGCCAGCAGCACAACCCTAGCTACAGTCATGCAAGATACGCAGTATTTT	CASSTTLATVMQDTQYF
TRBJ2-7	TRBV3-1	many	TRBD2	TGTGCCAGCAGCCGACGAGGTCTAGCGGGGACCAGCTCCTACGAGCAGTACTTC	CASSRRGLAGTSSYEQYF
TRBJ1-2	TRBV5-5	many	NA	TGTGCCAGCAGACTTCATGTCTCGCGAAAGACCTATGGCTACACCTTC	CASRLHVSRKTYGYTF
TRBJ1-2	TRBV7-7	many	NA	TGTGCCAGCAGCATACAATCTAAGTGCCGAAAGACCTATGGCTACACCTTC	CASSIQSKCRKTYGYTF
TRBJ1-2	TRBV6-1	many	NA	TGTGCCAGCAGTGCGTTCCTCTCTATGCGAAAGACCTATGGCTACACCTTC	CASSAFLSMRKTYGYTF
TRBJ2-5	TRBV11-3	NA	NA	TGTGCCAGCAGCCCCTCTCGGACGGCAGGCGGTCAAGAGACCCAGTACTTC	CASSPSRTAGGQETQYF
TRBJ2-3	TRBV21-1	many	NA	TGTGCCAGCAGGTTGGTTGTAGCTACAGTCATGCAAGATACGCAGTATTTT	CASRLVVATVMQDTQYF
TRBJ1-2	TRBV20-1	many	NA	TGCAGTGCTAGAGATGGGTACAGGTCTAACTATGGCTACACCTTC	CSARDGYRSNYGYTF
TRBJ1-5	TRBV19	many	NA	TGTGCCAGTAGTACCTCCGGGGGCTTTAGCAATCAGCCCCAGCATTTT	CASSTSGGFSNQPQHF
TRBJ2-5	TRBV4-3	many	NA	TGCGCCAGCAGCCAAGATTGGTCGGAGACCCAGTACTTC	CASSQDWSETQYF
TRBJ1-1	TRBV29-1	many	NA	TGCAGCGTTGATGGGGTTAGCACTGAAGCTTTCTTT	CSVDGVSTEAFF
TRBJ1-2	TRBV4-3	many	NA	TGCGCCAGCAGCGGTTTCGGAGGACGTCGAAAGACCTATGGCTACACCTTC	CASSGFGGRRKTYGYTF